The 19 T cell receptor beta chains listed next were all sequenced from one sample in a study of naive and memory T cell subsets. These receptors lack a known antigen. Both TRBC1 and TRBC2 were covered by a beta constant-region primer of two equimolar oligonucleotides. Four rounds of PCR amplified the ligated cDNA using nested alpha and beta constant-region primers plus SP2. MiXCR, applied by TCRdb to the UMI-ligation and nested PCR reads, yields one record per CDR3 protein. This table has over 110,000 distinct CDR3 sequences, about 20% appearing once. The study, taken as a whole, reports: Especially in CD8 cells, naive repertoires contained a few larger clonotypes, possibly CD45RA-re-expressing memory cells.

Sequenced material: naive CD8+ T cells from blood. These receptors were obtained from a human donor in good health.

This chain uses TRBV10-3 with TRBJ2-3; 7 bases match TRBD1. V gave up 7 bases and J gave up 1 base; unmatched junction bases: 11. Germline CDR1 and CDR2: ENHRY and SYGVKD. The CDR3 contains 16 residues. CDR3 sequence: CAINAFDRAGTDTQYF. The CDR3 DNA follows: TGTGCCATCAACGCCTTTGACAGGGCGGGCACAGATACGCAGTATTTT.

The V and J genes are TRBV6-2 or TRBV6-3 and TRBJ1-2; unclear D gene. V lost 4 bases and J 3 bases, leaving 9 bases between the germline ends. The germline V gene has CDR1 MNHEY and CDR2 SVGEGT. This CDR3 spans 13 amino acids. The CDR3 region is CASSLGGDYGYTF. For the CDR3, the DNA is TGTGCCAGCAGTTTGGGCGGGGACTATGGCTACACCTTC.

Here the CDR3 DNA reads TGTGCCAGCAGTGCATTCTTGACCGGGGAGCTGTTTTTT. This encodes CASSAFLTGELFF. V usage is TRBV27 and J usage is TRBJ2-2; D not resolved. Trimming took 5 bases from V and 5 from J, leaving 9 bases between them. The CDR3 spans 13 residues. Looked up from germline, CDR1 is MNHEY and CDR2 is SMNVEV (reference sequence).

A few counts support this clonotype. The rearrangement uses TRBV4-1 and TRBJ2-4; TRBD2 agrees at 9 bases. J lost 6 bases, V lost 3 bases, and 9 bases had no gene match. CDR1 and CDR2 from the germline V gene are MGHRA and YSYEKL. The CDR3 sequence is 16 residues long. Written as DNA, the CDR3 is TGCGCCAGCAGCCAGGGTCTAGCGGGGTCGGGAAACATTCAGTACTTC. This encodes CASSQGLAGSGNIQYF.

The chain employs TRBV29-1 and TRBJ2-1; 9 nucleotides line up with TRBD2. V dropped 3 bases and J dropped 2; count of bases not matched to a gene: 17. Germline V CDR1 and CDR2: SQVTM, ANQGSEA. The CDR3 loop spans 19 amino acids. The CDR3 nucleotides are TGCAGCGTTGATCTCTCTAGCGGGATCCTGCAAGGAACCTACAATGAGCAGTTCTTC. This codes for CSVDLSSGILQGTYNEQFF.

This clonotype was counted only a few times. The rearrangement uses TRBV9 and TRBJ2-2; 9 bases fit TRBD1. The V gene end was trimmed by 4 bases and the J gene end by 3 bases; junction bases not matched to a gene: 7. The CDR3 loop spans 16 amino acids. Germline V CDR1 and CDR2: SGDLS, YYNGEE. The DNA of the CDR3 is TGTGCCAGCAGCCATCCAAGGACAGGGGACACCGGGGAGCTGTTTTTT. The encoded protein is CASSHPRTGDTGELFF.

This clonotype has only a few counts. V usage is TRBV9 and J usage is TRBJ2-1; D gene uncertain. The CDR3 covers 14 residues. Trimming pared 4 bases from V and 5 bases from J, leaving 13 bases between. CDR1 is SGDLS, CDR2 YYNGEE, per germline. The CDR3 DNA sequence: TGTGCCAGCAGCCCACCCGACTTAGACAATGAGCAGTTCTTC. Its translation: CASSPPDLDNEQFF.

This chain joins TRBV30 and TRBJ2-1; D may be TRBD2 (5 bases). Trimming pared 2 bases from V and 1 base from J, leaving 9 bases between. The CDR3 is made up of 14 amino acids. The germline V gene encodes CDR1 GTSNPN and CDR2 SVGIG (reference sequence). The CDR3 bases are TGTGCCTGGAGTACACTAGATTCCTACAATGAGCAGTTCTTC. Its translation is CAWSTLDSYNEQFF.

This chain connects TRBV20-1 to TRBJ1-1; no clear D gene. V was pared by 0 bases and J by 7 bases, with 9 bases between. The CDR3 sequence is 12 residues long. Per the germline V gene, CDR1 is DFQATT and CDR2 is SNEGSKA (reference sequence). This chain's CDR3 is CSAREIQLEAFF. CDR3 bases: TGCAGTGCTAGAGAAATACAGCTTGAAGCTTTCTTT.

This clonotype was recorded a few times. The J gene is TRBJ2-1, the V gene TRBV27; no definite D call. Deletions cut 2 bases from V and 6 bases from J, with 5 bases between. The CDR3 consists of 12 residues. The germline gives CDR1 MNHEY, CDR2 SMNVEV (reference sequence). CDR3 in DNA: TGTGCCAGCAGTTTAAGTGCCAATGAGCAGTTCTTC. Its protein product is CASSLSANEQFF.

This clonotype was observed at least ten times. J is TRBJ2-7 and V is TRBV10-3; unclear D gene. The CDR3 is 16 amino acids. Trimming took off 2 bases at V and 0 bases at J, with 14 bases between the two ends. Germline CDR1 is ENHRY and CDR2 is SYGVKD. CDR3 amino acids: CAISEPFGKSSYEQYF. The CDR3 nucleotides are TGTGCCATCAGTGAGCCGTTCGGAAAAAGCTCCTACGAGCAGTACTTC.

This clonotype was seen more than once but under ten times. The chain combines TRBV9 with TRBJ2-7, with 8 bases lining up with TRBD2. Germline trimming cut 0 bases from V and 2 bases from J; bases unmatched to any gene: 4. CDR1 and CDR2 (germline): SGDLS, YYNGEE. CDR3 length: 15 residues. The CDR3 loop reads CASSVDSGTTYEQYF. CDR3 in DNA: TGTGCCAGCAGCGTAGATAGCGGGACCACCTACGAGCAGTACTTC. Together with reference TRBV9 and TRBJ2-7, the CDR3 gives the full variable domain: DSGVTQTPKHLITATGQRVTLRCSPRSGDLSVYWYQQSLDQGLQFLIQYYNGEERAKGNILERFSAQQFPDLHSELNLSSLELGDSALYFCASSVDSGTTYEQYFGPGTRLTVT.

The J gene is TRBJ1-1, the V gene TRBV29-1; D unclear. The V and J ends lost 6 bases and 7 bases respectively, with 9 bases between them. The CDR3 sequence is 10 residues long. The germline gives CDR1 SQVTM, CDR2 ANQGSEA. In DNA form, the CDR3 reads TGCAGCGTCAAGGAGGGTGAAGCTTTCTTT. It yields the protein CSVKEGEAFF. The full variable domain, completed using reference TRBV29-1 and TRBJ1-1, is SAVISQKPSRDICQRGTSLTIQCQVDSQVTMMFWYRQQPGQSLTLIATANQGSEATYESGFVIDKFPISRPNLTFSTLTVSNMSPEDSSIYLCSVKEGEAFFGQGTRLTVV.

In this sample, this clonotype turned up a few times. The V call is TRBV6-2 or TRBV6-3, the J call TRBJ2-3; D gene unclear. Germline assignment: CDR1 MNHEY and CDR2 SVGEGT. Trimming cost V 5 bases and J 2 bases, with 17 bases left between them. This CDR3 region has 16 residues. The CDR3 DNA follows: TGTGCCAGCAGTACACTCACGCGAAGGGACACAGATACGCAGTATTTT. This sequence encodes CASSTLTRRDTDTQYF.

This clonotype was detected only a few times. V is TRBV6-1 and J is TRBJ2-5; 8 nucleotides agree with TRBD2. Germline V CDR1 and CDR2: MNHNS, SASEGT. V gave up 3 bases and J gave up 1 base; unmatched junction bases: 4. The length of the CDR3 is 15 residues. The CDR3 sequence: CASSDPREVQETQYF. In DNA form, the CDR3 reads TGTGCCAGCAGTGATCCGCGGGAGGTCCAAGAGACCCAGTACTTC.

This clonotype was counted only a few times. This chain connects TRBV28 to TRBJ1-5; the match to TRBD1 covers 8 bases. After removal of 8 bases from V and 2 bases from J, the junction contained 5 bases not matched to a gene. Per the germline V gene, CDR1 is MDHEN and CDR2 is SYDVKM. The CDR3 runs 14 residues. CDR3 sequence (DNA): TGTGCCAGCGACCCGACAGGGGGCAATCAGCCCCAGCATTTT. It encodes CASDPTGGNQPQHF.

This clonotype was picked up a small number of times. The V gene is TRBV7-9, the J gene TRBJ1-1; D is undetermined. Trimming took off 1 base at V and 11 bases at J, with 8 bases between the two ends. Looked up from germline, CDR1 is SEHNR and CDR2 is FQNEAQ (reference sequence). The CDR3 is 11 amino acids. In DNA, the CDR3 is TGTGCCAGCAGCTTAGGGACCGACGCTTTCTTT. Translating gives CASSLGTDAFF.

The chain combines TRBV27 with TRBJ1-1, with a weak D call TRBD1 (5 bases). CDR1 and CDR2 from the germline V gene are MNHEY and SMNVEV (reference sequence). Trimming stripped 3 bases from V and 6 bases from J, with 14 bases between. This CDR3 spans 14 amino acids. The CDR3 DNA is TGTGCCAGCAGTTTCGGGACGGGAGTTGCTGAAGCTTTCTTT. This codes for CASSFGTGVAEAFF.

The gene calls are TRBV19 and TRBJ2-2, with D possibly TRBD2 on 6 matching bases. CDR1 and CDR2 (germline): LNHDA, SQIVND (reference sequence). The CDR3 has 13 residues. The V end lost 8 bases, the J end lost 5 bases, and 12 bases lay between the germline ends. The CDR3 DNA sequence: TGTGCCAGTCGGGAGTCAGGGACCGGGGAGCTGTTTTTT. This translates into CASRESGTGELFF.